A selection of T cell receptor beta chains follows, all from one sample in a study of OX40 agonist ivuxolimab in advanced cancers. The repertoire was sequenced with immunoSEQ multiplex PCR; TCRdb's copy has only in-frame clones and lacks some. The data hold 40,000 to 55,000 clones, with 80% observed a single time. The sequences come from CD4+ or CD8+ T cells sorted from blood, collected in a trial of the OX40 agonist ivuxolimab. These receptors originate from an adult with an advanced solid tumor such as melanoma, head and neck, liver or kidney cancer. Each CDR3 is given with its conserved first and last residue. The order of the fields is V gene, D gene, clone size, J gene, CDR3 protein, CDR3 DNA. The D gene is left open where the match is weak. Clone size is given for some rows only: seen once, a few or many times, or a class if the clone is expanded.

TRBV19	TRBD1	.	TRBJ1-2	CASRSQTGNYGYTF	TGTGCCAGTAGATCCCAGACAGGGAACTATGGCTACACCTTC
TRBV5-4	.	.	TRBJ2-1	CASSPLNYNEQFF	TGTGCCAGCAGCCCCTTAAACTACAATGAGCAGTTCTTC
TRBV7-2	.	.	TRBJ2-3	CASSSGQVSTDTQYF	TGTGCCAGCAGCTCGGGACAAGTGAGCACAGATACGCAGTATTTT
TRBV4-1	.	once	TRBJ2-6	CASSQVRVSGANVLTF	TGCGCCAGCAGCCAAGTCAGGGTCTCTGGGGCCAACGTCCTGACTTTC
TRBV5-6	.	once	TRBJ2-3	CASSLGSVSTDTQYF	TGTGCCAGCAGCTTGGGTAGCGTGAGCACAGATACGCAGTATTTT
TRBV5-4	TRBD1	.	TRBJ2-5	CASSSGTGGRETQYF	TGTGCCAGCAGCTCCGGGACAGGGGGTCGGGAGACCCAGTACTTC
TRBV7-3	TRBD2	.	TRBJ2-3	CASSLTPGASGWTDTQYF	TGTGCCAGCAGCTTAACGCCCGGGGCTAGCGGGTGGACAGATACGCAGTATTTT
TRBV18	.	.	TRBJ1-1	CASSPPMAEKTEAFF	TGTGCCAGCTCACCACCGATGGCGGAAAAGACTGAAGCTTTCTTT
TRBV7-2	.	.	TRBJ1-3	CASSFTTSGNTIYF	TGTGCCAGCAGTTTTACGACGTCGGGAAACACCATATATTTT
TRBV28	.	few	TRBJ1-4	CASSTRAADLVATNEKLFF	TGTGCCAGCAGCACCCGAGCCGCGGATTTGGTGGCAACTAATGAAAAACTGTTTTTT
TRBV7-2	TRBD2	.	TRBJ2-7	CASKTTGGSPGEQYF	TGTGCCAGCAAAACTACGGGAGGGTCGCCGGGGGAGCAGTACTTC
TRBV6-1	.	.	TRBJ1-2	CASSEIADGGYTF	TGTGCCAGCAGTGAAATTGCGGACGGTGGCTACACCTTC
TRBV19	.	.	TRBJ2-5	CASSIWGGKETQYF	TGTGCCAGTAGTATATGGGGGGGCAAAGAGACCCAGTACTTC
TRBV14	.	.	TRBJ1-1	CASSQGGALTEAFF	TGTGCCAGCAGCCAAGGAGGGGCACTCACTGAAGCTTTCTTT
TRBV7-8	TRBD1	.	TRBJ1-1	CASSSRTGGLYTEAFF	TGTGCCAGCAGCTCAAGGACAGGGGGTCTTTACACTGAAGCTTTCTTT
TRBV5-1	TRBD1	.	TRBJ1-6	CASSRGQGYNSPLHF	TGCGCCAGCAGCAGGGGACAGGGGTATAATTCACCCCTCCACTTT
TRBV11-1	.	few	TRBJ1-2	CASSIRVGPYGYTF	TGTGCCAGCAGCATCAGAGTTGGGCCCTATGGCTACACCTTC